The 32 T cell receptor beta chains below were found in one sample sequenced in a study of shared clonotypes between healthy human individuals. The assay was immunoSEQ multiplex PCR, and TCRdb's table has in-frame clones only and misses some. The sample includes under 2.5 million clones, around 93% of them seen just once. The sequencing sample was made of naive CD4+ T cells from PBMCs. The subset was: CD45RA+ positively selected. The receptors derive from a young man in good health. Some clones in this sample may be carry-over from other donors' samples.

This clone was detected once. The chain carries TRBV6-6 and TRBJ2-2, with D hard to call. Germline assignment: CDR1 MNHNY and CDR2 SVGAGI (reference sequence). This CDR3 has 14 residues. Trimming stripped 10 bases from V and 4 bases from J, with 16 bases between. The CDR3 coding sequence is TGTGCCACCCGTGTTGCCCTGGCCACCGGGGAGCTGTTTTTT. This codes for CATRVALATGELFF.

The chain employs TRBV7-2 and TRBJ2-5; D call uncertain. CDR1 is SGHTA and CDR2 is FQGNSA in the germline V gene. The CDR3 extends over 12 amino acids. Trimming took 3 bases from V and 5 from J, leaving 7 bases between them. The CDR3 DNA sequence: TGTGCCAGCAGCTTCGCGGTGGAGACCCAGTACTTC. Residues: CASSFAVETQYF.

The chain recombines TRBV4-1 with TRBJ2-1; weak D call: TRBD1 (6 bases). V was trimmed by 0 bases and J by 7 bases, leaving 22 bases between them. Germline CDR1 reads MGHRA; CDR2 reads YSYEKL. The CDR3 is made up of 18 amino acids. The CDR3 DNA reads TGCGCCAGCAGCCAAGATGTGGGGCCCAGGGGAGTCAGAAATGAGCAGTTCTTC. This gives the protein CASSQDVGPRGVRNEQFF.

The chain is built from TRBV30 and TRBJ2-2, with D possibly TRBD1 on 5 matching bases. Trimming took 5 bases from V and 5 from J, leaving 21 bases between them. The germline CDR1 and CDR2 sequences are GTSNPN and SVGIG (reference sequence). The CDR3 sequence is 16 residues long. The CDR3 coding sequence is TGTGCCTGGGACCCTCGGTGGGGCTTGGGTACCGGGGAGCTGTTTTTT. It translates to CAWDPRWGLGTGELFF. Full variable domain (remainder filled in from reference TRBV30 and TRBJ2-2): SQTIHQWPATLVQPVGSPLSLECTVEGTSNPNLYWYRQAAGRGLQLLFYSVGIGQISSEVPQNLSASRPQDRQFILSSKKLLLSDSGFYLCAWDPRWGLGTGELFFGEGSRLTVL.

This clone was counted only a few times. The chain employs TRBV7-9 and TRBJ2-7, with 9 bases identical to TRBD2. This CDR3 has 14 amino acids. Germline CDR1 reads SEHNR; CDR2 reads FQNEAQ (reference sequence). V trimming: 4 bases; J trimming: 2 bases; junction bases outside the gene matches: 3. For the CDR3, the DNA is TGTGCCAGCAGCTGGGCTAGCGGGACCTACGAGCAGTACTTC. This sequence encodes CASSWASGTYEQYF.

A few counts support this clone. J is TRBJ1-5 and V is TRBV7-9; 7 bases align to TRBD1. Per the germline V gene, CDR1 is SEHNR and CDR2 is FQNEAQ (reference sequence). The CDR3 is made up of 13 amino acids. V lost 6 bases and J lost 6; bases outside the gene matches: 5. The CDR3 sequence is CASSRGQGQPQHF. The CDR3 DNA reads as TGTGCCAGCAGTAGGGGGCAGGGTCAGCCCCAGCATTTT. Complete variable domain (other parts from reference TRBV7-9 and TRBJ1-5): DTGVSQNPRHKITKRGQNVTFRCDPISEHNRLYWYRQTLGQGPEFLTYFQNEAQLEKSRLLSDRFSAERPKGSFSTLEIQRTEQGDSAMYLCASSRGQGQPQHFGDGTRLSIL.

The chain is built from TRBV9 and TRBJ2-5; 8 bases map to TRBD2. The germline CDR1 and CDR2 sequences are SGDLS and YYNGEE. The CDR3 contains 15 residues. Trimming took 0 bases from V and 4 from J; bases not matched to a gene: 5. The chain's CDR3 is CASSVEGLGPETQYF. The CDR3 DNA reads TGTGCCAGCAGCGTAGAGGGACTAGGTCCAGAGACCCAGTACTTC.

V usage is TRBV11-2 and J usage is TRBJ2-1; a possible D gene is TRBD2 (5 bases). The CDR3 extends over 11 amino acids. Germline V gene lookup returns CDR1 SGHAT and CDR2 FQNNGV. V shed 4 bases and J shed 13 bases, with 11 bases lying between them. The CDR3 sequence: CASSSRLRQFF. CDR3 bases: TGTGCCAGCAGCTCCAGACTAAGACAGTTCTTC.

This sequence joins TRBV2 and TRBJ2-1; TRBD1 agrees at 9 bases. The trim removed 6 bases at V and 6 bases at J, leaving 3 bases unmatched. Germline values: CDR1 SNHLY, CDR2 FYNNEI. This CDR3 spans 13 amino acids. CDR3 coding DNA: TGTGCCAGCAGGGGACAGGGCGCCAATGAGCAGTTCTTC. It encodes CASRGQGANEQFF.

The count of this clone is one. This chain joins TRBV6-1 and TRBJ2-7; 10 bases line up with TRBD2. V dropped 10 bases and J dropped 1; count of bases not matched to a gene: 4. The CDR3 contains 13 residues. Germline CDR1 reads MNHNS; CDR2 reads SASEGT. CDR3 DNA: TGTGCCACCGGACTAGCGGATTCCTACGAGCAGTACTTC. It yields the protein CATGLADSYEQYF.

The CDR3 coding sequence is TGTGCCAGCAGTTTGAGGGCCTTCACTGAAGCTTTCTTT. Protein product: CASSLRAFTEAFF. V usage is TRBV27 and J usage is TRBJ1-1; D unresolved. CDR1 MNHEY and CDR2 SMNVEV come from the germline V gene (reference sequence). The CDR3 consists of 13 residues. V lost 3 bases and J lost 4, with 9 bases in between.

This clone has just one count. The chain has TRBV28 and TRBJ2-5; D may correspond to TRBD1 or TRBD2 (5 bases each). Germline V CDR1 and CDR2: MDHEN, SYDVKM. The CDR3 is made up of 15 amino acids. V lost 5 bases, J lost 5 bases, and 18 bases lay in between. The CDR3 here is CASSPQSRGRETQYF. Written as DNA, the CDR3 is TGTGCCAGCAGTCCCCAGTCCCGGGGCCGGGAGACCCAGTACTTC.

The genes are TRBV5-4 and TRBJ1-2; possibly TRBD1 for D (5 bases). CDR1 and CDR2 from the germline V gene are SGHNT and YYREEE (reference sequence). This CDR3 is built from 13 residues. Trimming left V 3 bases short and J 0 bases short, with 6 bases between. The CDR3 bases are TGTGCCAGCAGCTCGACAGCTAACTATGGCTACACCTTC. It encodes CASSSTANYGYTF. Using reference TRBV5-4 and TRBJ1-2 for the parts outside the CDR3, the full variable domain is ETGVTQSPTHLIKTRGQQVTLRCSSQSGHNTVSWYQQALGQGPQFIFQYYREEENGRGNFPPRFSGLQFPNYSSELNVNALELDDSALYLCASSSTANYGYTFGSGTRLTVV.

This chain connects TRBV6-5 to TRBJ2-7; 9 nucleotides match TRBD1. The CDR3 consists of 15 residues. V gave up 5 bases and J gave up 2 bases; unmatched junction bases: 7. Germline-derived CDR1 and CDR2 are MNHEY and SVGAGI. The CDR3 region has the DNA TGTGCCAGCAGTCCAGACAGGGGGGTGACCTACGAGCAGTACTTC. This codes for CASSPDRGVTYEQYF.

Note on this clone: Other DNA sequences of this sample code for an identical CDR3. The genes are TRBV5-1 and TRBJ1-3; D gene unclear. CDR3 length: 15 residues. CDR1 and CDR2 from the germline V gene are SGHRS and YFSETQ. V dropped 2 bases and J dropped 0 bases, with 9 bases sitting between them. CDR3 nucleotide sequence: TGCGCCAGCAGCTTAACAGCCAGCTCTGGAAACACCATATATTTT. Protein product: CASSLTASSGNTIYF.

The chain employs TRBV25-1 and TRBJ1-5; 8 positions match TRBD1. The ends lost 3 bases at V and 1 base at J; junction bases unmatched: 5. This CDR3 has 16 residues. Germline V gene data show CDR1 as MGHDK and CDR2 as SYGVNS. CDR3 protein: CASSDGQGASNQPQHF. The CDR3 nucleotides are TGTGCCAGCAGTGACGGGCAGGGGGCCAGCAATCAGCCCCAGCATTTT.

This clone has only one observation. The chain employs TRBV4-1 and TRBJ2-5; no firm D call. Germline CDR1 reads MGHRA; CDR2 reads YSYEKL. The CDR3 spans 16 residues. V was shortened by 1 base and J by 7 bases, with 19 bases between the two germline ends. CDR3 sequence: CASSQAIQIIKRTQYF. CDR3 in DNA: TGCGCCAGCAGCCAAGCGATACAGATTATCAAGAGGACCCAGTACTTC.

About this clone itself: Other DNA sequences in the same sample also yield this CDR3. V usage is TRBV28 and J usage is TRBJ2-5; a weak D match, TRBD1 (5 bases). Trimming removed 0 bases from V and 1 base from J, with 6 bases in between. Germline assignment: CDR1 MDHEN and CDR2 SYDVKM. The CDR3 has 14 amino acids. The CDR3 region has the DNA TGTGCCAGCAGTTTATGGCAGGGCCAAGAGACCCAGTACTTC. Residues: CASSLWQGQETQYF.

The chain carries TRBV5-1 and TRBJ1-3; 7 bases line up with TRBD1. The CDR3 covers 15 residues. V gave up 3 bases and J gave up 0 bases; unmatched junction bases: 3. Germline V gene sequence: CDR1 SGHRS, CDR2 YFSETQ. CDR3 residues: CASSSQGFSGNTIYF. The CDR3 bases are TGCGCCAGCAGCTCACAGGGGTTCTCTGGAAACACCATATATTTT.

The chain employs TRBV29-1 and TRBJ1-5; tentatively, D is TRBD1 (5 bases). V gave up 1 base and J gave up 6 bases, with 13 bases separating them. The CDR3 sequence is 14 residues long. CDR1 and CDR2 (germline): SQVTM, ANQGSEA. The CDR3 reads CSVEGTGAGQPQHF. CDR3 sequence (DNA): TGCAGCGTTGAAGGCACCGGGGCAGGTCAGCCCCAGCATTTT.

Only a few counts were recorded for this clone. The chain joins TRBV18 to TRBJ1-1; 9 bases align to TRBD1. The V gene's germline CDR1 is KGHSH and CDR2 LQKENI. The CDR3 spans 16 residues. Trimming cost V 3 bases and J 4 bases; bases outside gene matches: 9. As DNA, the CDR3 is TGTGCCAGCTCACCGTACCAAGGACAGGGGTTCACTGAAGCTTTCTTT. Translated: CASSPYQGQGFTEAFF.

The chain carries TRBV27 and TRBJ2-7; possible D gene TRBD2, 7 bases. Trimming left V 5 bases short and J 2 bases short, with 22 bases between. This CDR3 comprises 17 residues. Germline-derived CDR1 and CDR2 are MNHEY and SMNVEV (reference sequence). CDR3 coding DNA: TGTGCCAGCAGTACGAGAGCAGGGGCTAGCGGAACCTACGAGCAGTACTTC. It codes for CASSTRAGASGTYEQYF.

The chain links TRBV2 to TRBJ2-3; 9 bases line up with TRBD2. The junction had 7 bases not matched to a gene; V was cut back by 8 bases and J by 4 bases. This CDR3 has 14 amino acids. Germline V gives CDR1 SNHLY, CDR2 FYNNEI. CDR3 in DNA: TGTGCCAGCTCGAGCGGGAGGTCAGCAGATACGCAGTATTTT. Translation gives CASSSGRSADTQYF.

This clone was observed once. This CDR3 reads CASSTDIYEQYF. CDR3 sequence (DNA): TGTGCCAGCAGTACGGACATCTACGAGCAGTACTTC. This chain uses TRBV28 with TRBJ2-7; maybe TRBD1 (5 bases). V lost 5 bases and J 3 bases, leaving 8 bases between the germline ends. CDR1 MDHEN and CDR2 SYDVKM come from the germline V gene. The CDR3 is made up of 12 amino acids.

The chain links TRBV7-3 to TRBJ1-5, with TRBD1 as a possible D gene (5 bases). Trimming took 3 bases from V and 3 from J, leaving 6 bases between them. CDR1 and CDR2 (germline): SGHTA, FQGTGA. The CDR3 has 13 residues. DNA of the CDR3: TGTGCCAGCAGCTTGGGGCACAATCAGCCCCAGCATTTT. This encodes CASSLGHNQPQHF. Looking up the rest from reference TRBV7-3 and TRBJ1-5 gives the full variable domain: GAGVSQTPSNKVTEKGKYVELRCDPISGHTALYWYRQSLGQGPEFLIYFQGTGAADDSGLPNDRFFAVRPEGSVSTLKIQRTERGDSAVYLCASSLGHNQPQHFGDGTRLSIL.

The chain recombines TRBV5-1 with TRBJ1-1; D gene uncertain. The CDR3 extends over 14 amino acids. Looked up from germline, CDR1 is SGHRS and CDR2 is YFSETQ. V was clipped by 1 base and J by 1 base, with 8 bases between them. The CDR3 coding sequence is TGCGCCAGCAGCTTGCGGGGTACGAACACTGAAGCTTTCTTT. Translating it yields CASSLRGTNTEAFF.

This clone appeared a single time. The rearrangement uses TRBV5-1 and TRBJ2-7; no reliable D call. Germline CDR1 is SGHRS and CDR2 is YFSETQ. The CDR3 runs 13 residues. Trimming left V 5 bases short and J 5 bases short, with 14 bases between. The DNA for the CDR3 is TGCGCCAGCAGTGCCGACCCAAACAACGAGCAGTACTTC. It specifies CASSADPNNEQYF.

CDR3 region: CASGTSPNTGELFF. CDR3 nucleotide sequence: TGTGCCAGCGGGACTAGCCCGAACACCGGGGAGCTGTTTTTT. The chain recombines TRBV7-3 with TRBJ2-2; 9 nucleotides line up with TRBD2. V shed 8 bases, J shed 0 bases, and the junction held 1 base outside the gene matches. The V gene's germline CDR1 is SGHTA and CDR2 FQGTGA. The CDR3 runs to 14 residues. The complete variable domain, with remaining parts taken from reference TRBV7-3 and TRBJ2-2, reads GAGVSQTPSNKVTEKGKYVELRCDPISGHTALYWYRQSLGQGPEFLIYFQGTGAADDSGLPNDRFFAVRPEGSVSTLKIQRTERGDSAVYLCASGTSPNTGELFFGEGSRLTVL.

As concerns this clone: The same CDR3 is also encoded by other DNA sequences in this sample. The chain joins TRBV11-2 to TRBJ1-1; no reliable D call. The CDR3 consists of 13 residues. The V gene's germline CDR1 is SGHAT and CDR2 FQNNGV. V dropped 1 base and J dropped 1 base, with 4 bases sitting between them. The CDR3 reads CASSLGPNTEAFF. CDR3 DNA: TGTGCCAGCAGCTTAGGCCCGAACACTGAAGCTTTCTTT.

The chain combines TRBV7-3 with TRBJ2-7; D possibly corresponds to TRBD2 (5 bases). CDR1 is SGHTA and CDR2 is FQGTGA in the germline V gene. The CDR3 has 15 residues. Trimming took 1 base from V and 1 from J, leaving 11 bases between them. This CDR3 is CASSLRPGGSYEQYF. As DNA, the CDR3 is TGTGCCAGCAGCTTAAGGCCAGGAGGATCCTACGAGCAGTACTTC.

The rearrangement links TRBV4-2 to TRBJ2-1; 9 positions match TRBD2. The J segment lost 7 bases and the V segment lost 3 bases, leaving 7 bases of the junction unmatched. The germline gives CDR1 LGHNA, CDR2 YNFKEQ. The length of the CDR3 is 15 residues. CDR3: CASSQESGRSNEQFF. The CDR3 nucleotides are TGTGCCAGCAGCCAGGAAAGCGGGAGGTCGAATGAGCAGTTCTTC.

This clone was seen a handful of times. This chain connects TRBV20-1 to TRBJ2-5, with D unresolved. Germline CDR1 DFQATT, CDR2 SNEGSKA (reference sequence). The V gene lost 0 bases and the J gene lost 3 bases, with 2 bases spanning the gap. The CDR3 is 11 residues long. This CDR3 reads CSAREEETQYF. The CDR3 bases are TGCAGTGCTAGAGAAGAAGAGACCCAGTACTTC.